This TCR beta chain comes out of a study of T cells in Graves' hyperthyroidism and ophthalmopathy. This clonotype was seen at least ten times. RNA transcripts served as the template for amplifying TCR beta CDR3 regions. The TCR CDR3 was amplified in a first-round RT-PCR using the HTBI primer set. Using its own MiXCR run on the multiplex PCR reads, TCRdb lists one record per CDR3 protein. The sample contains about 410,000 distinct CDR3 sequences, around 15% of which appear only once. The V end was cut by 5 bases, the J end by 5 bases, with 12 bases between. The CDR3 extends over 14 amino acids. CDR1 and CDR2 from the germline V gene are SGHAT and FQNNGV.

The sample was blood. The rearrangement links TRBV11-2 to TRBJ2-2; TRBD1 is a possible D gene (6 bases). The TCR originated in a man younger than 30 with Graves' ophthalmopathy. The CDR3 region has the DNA TGTGCCAGCAGCCTACAGGGTACGACCGGGGAGCTGTTTTTT. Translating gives CASSLQGTTGELFF.